Sequencing of this TCR beta chain was carried out in a study of radiotherapy plus CTLA-4 blockade in lung cancer. V dropped 6 bases and J dropped 3; count of bases not matched to a gene: 5. This CDR3 has 15 residues. Germline CDR1 MDHEN, CDR2 SYDVKM. General study results and limits: Early blood T cell clone dynamics, with interferon-beta, were reported to best predict response. In blood, TCR clones derived from the tumor expanded after radiotherapy plus ipilimumab.

About this clone: What it binds is not known.

Measured with immunoSEQ multiplex PCR; TCRdb has only the in-frame clones, and not every one. Of roughly 98,000 clones listed, about 81% were seen once; the top ten hold nearly 3.5%. The sequencing here drew on peripheral blood, taken from a patient treated with radiotherapy plus ipilimumab. The sequence was obtained from a human donor with non-small cell lung cancer who had a partial response to radiotherapy plus ipilimumab. V is TRBV28 and J is TRBJ2-3, with TRBD2 matching 11 bases. The CDR3 loop reads CASSRTSGRTDTQYF. The DNA of the CDR3 is TGTGCCAGCAGCCGTACTAGCGGGAGAACAGATACGCAGTATTTT.